These 18 T cell receptor beta chains were all obtained from the same sample, sequenced in a study of identical twins. Via MiXCR, TCRdb re-called the 5' RACE reads, giving one row per CDR3 protein. In the table there are 200,000 to 250,000 distinct CDR3 sequences, 5.5% to 7% of which are singletons. The data also belong to a second study, concerning yellow fever vaccine responses in identical twins.

Sequences were obtained from memory (CD45RO+) T cells sorted from blood. Source of these receptors: a woman younger than 35 in good health.

In this sample, this clonotype turned up a few times. J is TRBJ2-1 and V is TRBV6-5; 9 nucleotides line up with TRBD2. There are 18 residues in the CDR3. Germline V gene data show CDR1 as MNHEY and CDR2 as SVGAGI. J lost 8 bases, V lost 0 bases, and 14 bases had no gene match. The CDR3: CASSYSPPRRGGGDEQFF. The CDR3 DNA is TGTGCCAGCAGTTACTCGCCCCCGCGGCGGGGGGGCGGTGATGAGCAGTTCTTC.

The chain links TRBV20-1 to TRBJ2-7; D is possibly TRBD2 (5 bases). CDR1 DFQATT and CDR2 SNEGSKA come from the germline V gene (reference sequence). Deletions cut 5 bases from V and 3 bases from J, with 14 bases between. The CDR3 contains 13 residues. The CDR3: CSAGKSGRYEQYF. Here the CDR3 DNA reads TGCAGTGCTGGAAAAAGCGGCCGCTACGAGCAGTACTTC.

At least ten counts were recorded for this clonotype. The chain links TRBV20-1 to TRBJ2-5; D may correspond to TRBD1 or TRBD2 (5 bases each). CDR3 length: 12 residues. V gave up 2 bases and J gave up 10 bases, with 14 bases separating them. Germline CDR1 and CDR2: DFQATT and SNEGSKA (reference sequence). In nucleotides, the CDR3 is TGCAGTGCTAGAACCGGACCTGGGGGCCAGTACTTC. It yields the protein CSARTGPGGQYF.

In this sample, this clonotype turned up many times. This chain links TRBV11-2 with TRBJ2-3; 10 bases map to TRBD2. The CDR3 contains 18 residues. Germline CDR1 and CDR2: SGHAT and FQNNGV. Trimming took 5 bases from V and 1 from J; bases not matched to a gene: 12. CDR3 amino acids: CASSRRPGTSDRTDTQYF. The DNA of the CDR3 is TGTGCCAGCAGCCGGAGACCCGGGACTAGCGATCGCACAGATACGCAGTATTTT. The whole variable domain, remainder taken from reference TRBV11-2 and TRBJ2-3, is EAGVAQSPRYKIIEKRQSVAFWCNPISGHATLYWYQQILGQGPKLLIQFQNNGVVDDSQLPKDRFSAERLKGVDSTLKIQPAKLEDSAVYLCASSRRPGTSDRTDTQYFGPGTRLTVL.

This clonotype was counted a few times. The CDR3 coding sequence is TGTGCCAGCAAGTACACAGGGCTGCCCGGGGAGCTGTTTTTT. Translated: CASKYTGLPGELFF. The V and J genes are TRBV27 and TRBJ2-2, with D possibly being TRBD1 (6 bases). V was pared by 7 bases and J by 6 bases, with 15 bases between. Germline values: CDR1 MNHEY, CDR2 SMNVEV (reference sequence). The CDR3 contains 14 residues.

This clonotype was seen a few times. The chain uses TRBV6-2 or TRBV6-3 and TRBJ1-1; D gene unclear. Germline CDR1 reads MNHEY; CDR2 reads SVGEGT. Trimming stripped 6 bases from V and 7 bases from J, with 12 bases between. The CDR3 consists of 12 residues. CDR3 DNA sequence: TGTGCCAGCAGGCCCCAGGCATATGAAGCTTTCTTT. Protein sequence: CASRPQAYEAFF.

A few counts support this clonotype. The chain combines TRBV20-1 with TRBJ1-5, with 7 bases fitting TRBD1. The germline V gene encodes CDR1 DFQATT and CDR2 SNEGSKA (reference sequence). The CDR3 length is 14 residues. V trimming: 4 bases; J trimming: 7 bases; junction bases outside the gene matches: 10. CDR3 sequence (DNA): TGCAGTGCTAAGTACCACAGGGGTAGCCAGCCCCAGCATTTT. It yields the protein CSAKYHRGSQPQHF.

V is TRBV27 and J is TRBJ2-2, with D perhaps assigned TRBD1 or TRBD2 (5 bases each). The germline gives CDR1 MNHEY, CDR2 SMNVEV (reference sequence). The CDR3 runs 15 residues. Trimming removed 6 bases from V and 5 bases from J, with 16 bases in between. CDR3 coding DNA: TGTGCCAGCAGCCCAGGGACCACGAGGACCGGGGAGCTGTTTTTT. As protein: CASSPGTTRTGELFF.

This clonotype showed up many times. This rearrangement joins TRBV4-2 to TRBJ2-3; possible D gene TRBD2, 6 bases. The CDR3 loop spans 16 amino acids. Germline V gene lookup returns CDR1 LGHNA and CDR2 YNFKEQ. V was clipped by 0 bases and J by 5 bases, with 15 bases between them. The CDR3 spells CASSQDRAGSRDTQYF. The CDR3 DNA follows: TGTGCCAGCAGCCAAGATAGGGCGGGGAGCCGAGATACGCAGTATTTT.

V gene TRBV15 combines with J gene TRBJ2-5; D gene uncertain. This CDR3 is 12 amino acids long. Germline-derived CDR1 and CDR2 are LNHNV and YYDKDF (reference sequence). V lost 0 bases and J 5 bases, leaving 4 bases between the germline ends. Written as DNA, the CDR3 is TGTGCCACCAGCAGAGATATGGAGACCCAGTACTTC. This codes for CATSRDMETQYF. Complete variable domain (other parts from reference TRBV15 and TRBJ2-5): DAMVIQNPRYQVTQFGKPVTLSCSQTLNHNVMYWYQQKSSQAPKLLFHYYDKDFNNEADTPDNFQSRRPNTSFCFLDIRSPGLGDTAMYLCATSRDMETQYFGPGTRLLVL.

This clonotype appeared many times. V and J are TRBV25-1 and TRBJ2-5, with TRBD1 matching 8 bases. Germline lookup yields CDR1 MGHDK and CDR2 SYGVNS. V trimming: 5 bases; J trimming: 5 bases; junction bases outside the gene matches: 7. This CDR3 is built from 14 residues. Here the CDR3 reads CASSRQGSRETQYF. CDR3 DNA: TGTGCCAGCAGTAGACAGGGGAGTAGGGAGACCCAGTACTTC.

The gene calls are TRBV12-5 and TRBJ1-6; D call uncertain. V lost 3 bases and J 0 bases, leaving 21 bases between the germline ends. The CDR3 has 20 amino acids. Looked up from germline, CDR1 is LGHNT and CDR2 is FRNRAP. CDR3 in amino acids: CASGFQGGARPSSYNSPLHF. The CDR3 DNA is TGTGCTAGTGGTTTTCAAGGCGGAGCTCGCCCCAGCTCCTATAATTCACCCCTCCACTTT.

The table lists this clonotype with a few counts. The chain joins TRBV20-1 to TRBJ2-7, with D perhaps TRBD1 (6 bases). Germline loops: CDR1 DFQATT, CDR2 SNEGSKA (reference sequence). The CDR3 is 14 residues long. Trimming cost V 5 bases and J 0 bases, with 14 bases left between them. Here the CDR3 DNA reads TGCAGTGCTGCAGGGGTCGACAGCTCCTACGAGCAGTACGTC. Translating it yields CSAAGVDSSYEQYV.

The sample holds many counts of this clonotype. V and J are TRBV5-5 and TRBJ2-7; the D gene is possibly TRBD1 (5 bases). The germline CDR1 and CDR2 sequences are SGHKS and YYEKEE (reference sequence). CDR3 length equals 16 residues. The V and J ends lost 4 bases and 6 bases respectively, with 23 bases between them. Written as DNA, the CDR3 is TGTGCCAGCAGCCCCGCTGGTGGGCAGGGAACGCTCGAGCAGTACGTC. Translating gives CASSPAGGQGTLEQYV.

The table lists this clonotype with many counts. The chain links TRBV29-1 to TRBJ2-7; unclear D gene. The CDR3 is 14 residues long. The germline V and J ends were trimmed by 4 bases and 0 bases, with 13 bases remaining between them. Germline V gene sequence: CDR1 SQVTM, CDR2 ANQGSEA. The CDR3 DNA sequence: TGCAGCGTTGCAATAGACGGATCCTCCTACGAGCAGTACTTC. It is translated as CSVAIDGSSYEQYF.

The V call is TRBV7-9, the J call TRBJ2-1; 11 nucleotides align to TRBD2. The length of the CDR3 is 15 residues. Germline loops: CDR1 SEHNR, CDR2 FQNEAQ (reference sequence). Unmatched junction bases numbered 7, after V lost 7 bases and J lost 5 bases. The CDR3 bases are TGTGCCAGCACCCCGCGACTAGCGGGGAACAATGAGCAGTTCTTC. Amino acid sequence: CASTPRLAGNNEQFF.

Here the CDR3 reads CSVERSSGSEQFF. DNA of the CDR3: TGCAGCGTTGAAAGGTCTAGCGGGAGTGAGCAGTTCTTC. The chain recombines TRBV29-1 with TRBJ2-1; 10 bases align to TRBD2. With V trimmed by 2 bases and J by 9 bases, 4 bases remained unmatched. CDR1 and CDR2 from the germline V gene are SQVTM and ANQGSEA. The CDR3 extends over 13 amino acids.

The sample holds many counts of this clonotype. This sequence joins TRBV10-3 and TRBJ2-7; TRBD2 is a possible D gene (6 bases). Germline values: CDR1 ENHRY, CDR2 SYGVKD. This CDR3 is 14 amino acids long. Trimming cost V 3 bases and J 6 bases, with 15 bases left between them. This CDR3 reads CAISDARLGREQYV. DNA for the CDR3: TGTGCCATCAGTGACGCCAGACTAGGCCGCGAGCAGTACGTC.